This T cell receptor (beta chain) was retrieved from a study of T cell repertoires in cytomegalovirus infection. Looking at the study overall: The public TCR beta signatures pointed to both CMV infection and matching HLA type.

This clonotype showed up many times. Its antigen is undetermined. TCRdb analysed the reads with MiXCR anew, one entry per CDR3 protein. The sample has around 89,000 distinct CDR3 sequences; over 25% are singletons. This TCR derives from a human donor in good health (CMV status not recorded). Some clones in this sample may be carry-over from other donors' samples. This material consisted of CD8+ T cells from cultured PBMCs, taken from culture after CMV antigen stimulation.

CDR3 in amino acids: CASSLFLGGGLAGQETQYF. As DNA, the CDR3 is TGTGCCAGCAGTTTATTTCTAGGTGGGGGACTAGCGGGGCAAGAGACCCAGTACTTC. V and J are TRBV27 and TRBJ2-5; 13 bases are shared with TRBD2. This CDR3 is built from 19 residues. Germline V gene lookup returns CDR1 MNHEY and CDR2 SMNVEV (reference sequence). Germline trimming cut 1 base from V and 2 bases from J; bases unmatched to any gene: 10.